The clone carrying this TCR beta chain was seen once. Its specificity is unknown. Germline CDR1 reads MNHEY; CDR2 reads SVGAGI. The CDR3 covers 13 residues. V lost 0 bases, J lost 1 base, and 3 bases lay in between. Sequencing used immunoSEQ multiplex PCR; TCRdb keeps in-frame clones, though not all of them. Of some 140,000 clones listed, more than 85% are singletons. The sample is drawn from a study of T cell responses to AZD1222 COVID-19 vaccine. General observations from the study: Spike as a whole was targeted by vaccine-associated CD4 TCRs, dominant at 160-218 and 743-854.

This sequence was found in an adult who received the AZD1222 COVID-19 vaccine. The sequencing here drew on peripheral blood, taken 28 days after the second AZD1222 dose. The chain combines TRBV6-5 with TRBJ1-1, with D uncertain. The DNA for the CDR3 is TGTGCCAGCAGTTACTCGCAGAACACTGAAGCTTTCTTT. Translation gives CASSYSQNTEAFF.